This TCR beta chain was sequenced for a study of T cell repertoires in cytomegalovirus infection. Study-wide background: It was the public TCR beta signatures that indicated both CMV infection and matching HLA type. Study-wide findings and caveats: There were HLA-C-restricted CMV-specific TCR beta clonotypes dominating the ex vivo response. Totalled public TCR beta family frequency picked out people who carried CMV plus the relevant HLA.

Comments on this clonotype: Its antigen is undetermined.

Each CDR3 protein is one row after TCRdb ran MiXCR on the reads. The table records about 150,000 distinct CDR3 sequences, around a quarter of them present only once. Sequencing was carried out using PBMCs. The receptor comes from a human donor in good health (CMV status not recorded). Some clones in this sample may be carry-over from other donors' samples.

As DNA, the CDR3 is TGTGCCAGCAGCAAAGGGGGACAGGGAGTCTACAATGAGCAGTTCTTC. Translated, it gives CASSKGGQGVYNEQFF. The chain uses TRBV6-8 and TRBJ2-1; 9 bases align to TRBD1. Losses at the gene ends were 6 bases for V and 3 bases for J; bases not matched to a gene: 9. The CDR3 extends over 16 amino acids. CDR1 MNHGY and CDR2 SAAAGT come from the germline V gene.